Below are 10 T cell receptor beta chains sequenced from a single sample in a study of response to subunit inactivated influenza vaccine. MiXCR was run by TCRdb on the RT-PCR reads, yielding one entry per CDR3 protein. This sample yields hundreds of thousands of distinct CDR3 sequences, of which less than 20% are seen a single time; roughly a tenth belongs to the top ten. The sequences come from PBMCs from blood, collected 5 days after vaccination. Every receptor here comes from a middle-aged man who received an inactivated influenza vaccine.

The V gene is TRBV5-1, the J gene TRBJ2-7, with D unresolved. Trimming took off 0 bases at V and 3 bases at J, with 13 bases between the two ends. This CDR3 is 15 amino acids long. Germline loops: CDR1 SGHRS, CDR2 YFSETQ. In DNA form, the CDR3 reads TGCGCCAGCAGCTTGGAACCCCGCGACCTCTACGAGCAGTACTTC. Residues: CASSLEPRDLYEQYF.

The chain carries TRBV7-2 and TRBJ1-1, with unresolved D. Germline V CDR1 and CDR2: SGHTA, FQGNSA. V dropped 4 bases and J dropped 0 bases, with 12 bases sitting between them. This CDR3 is built from 15 residues. CDR3 sequence reads: CASSSQAGMNTEAFF. In DNA, the CDR3 is TGTGCCAGCAGCTCCCAGGCGGGGATGAACACTGAAGCTTTCTTT.

This clonotype was seen a few times. The chain combines TRBV20-1 with TRBJ2-5; D is unresolved. With 0 bases removed from V and 2 bases from J, the gap between germline ends came to 4 bases. Germline V gene lookup returns CDR1 DFQATT and CDR2 SNEGSKA (reference sequence). The CDR3 is 12 residues long. The CDR3 protein is CSARDWQETQYF. The CDR3 DNA sequence: TGCAGTGCTAGAGATTGGCAAGAGACCCAGTACTTC.

This clonotype was counted between two and nine times. CDR3 sequence reads: CSARVEWGNTEAFF. CDR3 nucleotides: TGCAGTGCTAGAGTAGAATGGGGGAACACTGAAGCTTTCTTT. The V gene is TRBV20-1, the J gene TRBJ1-1; D gene uncertain. Germline values: CDR1 DFQATT, CDR2 SNEGSKA (reference sequence). CDR3 length: 14 amino acids. V lost 1 base and J lost 1, with 10 bases in between.

Only a few counts were recorded for this clonotype. The genes are TRBV7-2 and TRBJ2-5, with D perhaps matching TRBD1 or TRBD2 (5 bases each). V shed 3 bases and J shed 5 bases, with 16 bases lying between them. CDR1 is SGHTA, CDR2 FQGNSA, per germline. CDR3 size: 15 residues. CDR3 nucleotides: TGTGCCAGCAGCTTTGGGGCCTTCTGGGGGGAGACCCAGTACTTC. Translation: CASSFGAFWGETQYF.

The chain has TRBV6-2 or TRBV6-3 and TRBJ2-7, with a tentative D call TRBD2 (5 bases). CDR3 length equals 15 residues. V dropped 2 bases and J dropped 3 bases, with 14 bases sitting between them. Germline CDR1 is MNHEY and CDR2 is SVGEGT. CDR3 sequence: CASSYDPSTFYEQYF. The CDR3 region has the DNA TGTGCCAGCAGTTACGACCCTAGCACGTTCTACGAGCAGTACTTC.

The V call is TRBV11-2, the J call TRBJ2-5; D remains ambiguous. V gave up 2 bases and J gave up 2 bases, with 15 bases separating them. Germline V CDR1 and CDR2: SGHAT, FQNNGV. The CDR3 totals 16 residues. The CDR3 sequence: CASSLNPLGRQETQYF. In nucleotides, the CDR3 is TGTGCCAGCAGCTTAAACCCCTTGGGCAGGCAAGAGACCCAGTACTTC. Based on the CDR3 plus reference TRBV11-2 and TRBJ2-5, the full variable domain is EAGVAQSPRYKIIEKRQSVAFWCNPISGHATLYWYQQILGQGPKLLIQFQNNGVVDDSQLPKDRFSAERLKGVDSTLKIQPAKLEDSAVYLCASSLNPLGRQETQYFGPGTRLLVL.

At least ten counts were recorded for this clonotype. The chain is built from TRBV12-3 or TRBV12-4 and TRBJ2-1; D gene uncertain. The CDR3 runs 11 residues. V lost 2 bases to trimming and J lost 6 bases, with 2 bases between them. CDR3 loop: CASSLFNEQFF. In nucleotides, the CDR3 is TGTGCCAGCAGTTTATTCAATGAGCAGTTCTTC.

Only a few counts were recorded for this clonotype. The V gene is TRBV29-1, the J gene TRBJ1-1; D call uncertain. Germline assignment: CDR1 SQVTM and CDR2 ANQGSEA. Trimming took off 4 bases at V and 1 base at J, with 13 bases between the two ends. The CDR3 has 14 residues. The CDR3 reads CSVGKATRNTEAFF. CDR3 bases: TGCAGCGTTGGCAAGGCCACGAGGAACACTGAAGCTTTCTTT.

Only a few counts were recorded for this clonotype. V is TRBV7-2 and J is TRBJ2-7; D call uncertain. The CDR3 loop spans 13 amino acids. Germline CDR1 and CDR2: SGHTA and FQGNSA. V was shortened by 5 bases and J by 2 bases, with 10 bases between the two germline ends. The CDR3 DNA reads as TGTGCCAGCAGCGCACGACCGACCTACGAGCAGTACTTC. It is translated as CASSARPTYEQYF.